What follows is one T cell receptor (beta chain) and its context. Its antigen is not identified. Unique molecular identifiers were attached to individual cDNA molecules. TCRdb independently ran MiXCR on the 5' RACE reads; one entry per CDR3 protein. Of 70,000 to 85,000 distinct CDR3 sequences listed, around 10% are singletons. The sample is drawn from a study of early T cells in non-severe SARS-CoV-2 infection. Overall study: Bulk RNA taken from unsorted whole blood was sequenced, leaving chains unpaired.

Study outcomes and limitations: In VDJdb matching, anti-spike CD8 responses were favored while private and CD4 specificities went missing.

The length of the CDR3 is 13 residues. Per germline, CDR1 KGHSH and CDR2 LQKENI. Trimming removed 1 base from V and 8 bases from J, with 11 bases in between. What was sequenced was whole blood. This sequence originates from an adult who was a healthcare worker with PCR-confirmed SARS-CoV-2 infection or an uninfected control (not recorded which). This sequence joins TRBV18 and TRBJ1-2; D remains ambiguous. The chain's CDR3 is CASSPQQEGGYTF. CDR3 nucleotides: TGTGCCAGCTCACCACAGCAGGAAGGCGGCTACACCTTC.